This T cell receptor delta chain emerged from a study of fetal and pediatric gammadelta thymocytes (dated 2022 in TCRdb). Turning to the overall study: The bulk gammadelta thymocyte repertoires combined previously published and newly generated, unpublished data and were used to strengthen a single-cell study of gammadelta thymocyte development. Bulk gammadelta thymocyte repertoires combined previously published data (refs 27,28) with unpublished data. The bulk gammadelta thymocyte repertoire set covered 10 or so subjects in total, 3 fetal thymus donors and 7 pediatric thymus donors. To increase subject numbers and strengthen the CDR3 publicity analysis, bulk TCR repertoire data were added. General findings and caveats noted by the study authors: Fetal gammadelta thymocyte repertoires were previously reported to be enriched for TRDV2, TRGV8 and TRGV9 usage, low N additions and public CDR3s compared with post-natal repertoires.

Fetal thymuses came from elective pregnancy terminations at 14 to 22 weeks estimated gestational age, performed for socio-psychological reasons in Singapore. All fetuses were judged to be structurally normal by ultrasound prior to termination and by gross morphological examination after termination. Thymocytes were stained with Zombie NIR viability dye plus antibodies to CD3 (UCHT1), TCRgammadelta (11F2), TCRVgamma9 (IMMU360) and TCRVdelta2 (IMMU389). From human fetal and pediatric thymuses, sorted Vgamma9Vdelta2 and nonVgamma9Vdelta2 gammadelta thymocytes were used to generate bulk TRD and TRG CDR3 repertoires separately. As previously described, thymic cell suspensions were prepared from both fetal and post-natal thymuses. NonVgamma9Vdelta2 thymocytes were sorted as CD3+ gammadeltaTCR+ cells lacking the Vgamma9+Vdelta2+ phenotype. A FACS Aria III cell sorter (BD Biosciences) was used for cell sorting.

Sequencing was carried out with an Illumina MiSeq. The paper's data handling went like this. To analyze publicity, the Vgamma9Vdelta2 and nonVgamma9Vdelta2 bulk CDR3 files from each subject were merged so that every subject had one combined repertoire. CDR3 publicity was given a score from 0 to 19 by checking each amino acid sequence across 9 single-cell datasets and 10 bulk repertoires with base R and dplyr. Identical DNA sequences were merged into single rows after TCRdb reprocessed the public reads with CATT. TCRdb, not the authors, supplied the V and J calls. This sample holds over a thousand delta-chain clones; 9.4% were observed only once. The top ten clonotypes cover roughly an eighth of the sample. As a fraction of the sample, this clone is medium-sized (0.01 to 0.1%). There is no known antigen for this receptor. No quality values exist for individual bases; no much larger clone is one base distant.

The CDR3 goes from the cysteine to the phenylalanine over 11 residues. CDR3 DNA only is kept here, 33 bases in frame from base 1. Germline trimming: 4 bases from V, 7 bases from J; junction bases outside gene matches: 2. The germline V gene (reference sequence) yields TVYSNPD for CDR1 and GDNSRS for CDR2. The rearranged chain carries TRDV3 and TRDJ1, with 11 middle bases fitting TRDD3. The receptor was isolated from a human fetus. Sequencing input: non-Vgamma9Vdelta2 gamma-delta T cells from the thymus. What the cell subset or site label conveys for this sample: CD3+gammadeltaTCR+ thymocytes not co-expressing Vgamma9 and Vdelta2. The DNA sequence follows: TGTGCCTCCCTGGGGGATACTAAACTCATCTTT. This encodes CASLGDTKLIF.